Sequencing of this T cell receptor beta chain was carried out in a study of identical twins. This clonotype was recorded many times. Its antigen remains unidentified. One entry per CDR3 protein results from TCRdb running MiXCR on the 5' RACE reads. The profile shows 450,000 or so distinct CDR3 sequences, 14% of them singletons. Between the trimmed V and J ends, which lost 0 bases and 6 bases, there was a span of 12 bases. The CDR3 totals 14 residues. Germline V gene data show CDR1 as SGHKS and CDR2 as YYEKEE (reference sequence). Study-level points and caveats: High-abundance cord blood beta clonotypes had fewer insertions; memory repertoires showed none.

These data were likewise used in another study, on yellow fever vaccine responses in identical twins.

Input material: CD4+ T cells sorted from blood. The genes are TRBV5-5 and TRBJ2-5; D unclear. The receptor comes from a woman aged 18-35 years in good health. The CDR3 sequence is CASSLEPIGKTQYF. For the CDR3, the DNA is TGTGCCAGCAGCTTGGAGCCCATAGGGAAGACCCAGTACTTC.